This entry is about one T cell receptor (beta chain). Its antigen remains undetermined. Base qualities are missing; no much larger clone stands one base away. Trimming takes 3 bases from V and 8 bases from J, and the germline ends sit 11 bases apart. There are 13 amino acids in the CDR3, from cysteine to phenylalanine inclusive. Solely the CDR3 DNA is kept, with 39 bases framed from the first base. From a lookup of the germline V gene (reference sequence), CDR1 and CDR2 are LNHDA and SQIVND. The entry originates in a study of T cells in localized non-small cell lung cancer (dated by TCRdb to about 2020). Study-level background: The study examined T cell repertoires in a few hundred patients with early-stage NSCLC and compared tumors with uninvolved tumor-adjacent lungs. Of the NSCLC patients, around 130 were male and approximately 110 were female, and the mean age was around 70 years. The cohort consisted of roughly 240 treatment-naive NSCLC patients whose localized lung tumors had been resected. Overall results and qualifications from the work: Uninvolved tumor-adjacent lung showed the highest T cell clonality, higher than tumor, which suggests more focused antigenic responses in the uninvolved tumor-adjacent lung. Multi-region tumor sequencing was not performed, so intratumor heterogeneity could not be excluded. Longer overall survival was associated with higher blood T cell density, whereas shorter survival was associated with higher adjacent-lung clonality. Because the study design was exploratory, TCR variables were selected using unadjusted p-values without false-discovery rate correction. A median of around 62 of the top 100 tumor clones turned up in the paired uninvolved adjacent lung, and 28 of those clones also ranked among the top 100 of that same adjacent lung.

The immunoSEQ Assay was used to sequence TCR beta CDR3 regions from DNA. Per the source publication's procedure: T cell density was computed as TCR beta template counts normalized to usable DNA estimated by amplifying housekeeping genes. Richness was estimated using the preseqR package, with extrapolation to 400,000 templates for PBMC samples and to 120,000 templates for tissue samples. Clonality was defined by subtracting Pielou's evenness from one. Tissue-enriched TCRs were identified by differential abundance testing using productive amino-acid clonotypes, minimum total count 5 and alpha 0.1. The Jaccard Index and the Morisita Overlap Index were used to measure how much the repertoires overlapped between compartments. TCR beta CDR3s were clustered by GLIPH together with public tetramer-defined viral CDR3s, and at least three viral sequences plus V-gene enrichment were required for viral motifs. This immuneACCESS table, as held by TCRdb, lists in-frame sequences with V and J called but not all clones. Of the missing ones, under half trace to an unresolved V gene in checked studies; the others have no known cause. The V and J calls and clone size come from that table; D and trimming were worked out from the DNA. In this sample the table shows approximately 83,000 clones, more than 70% of which occur a single time. The leading ten clones occupy 20% to 25% of the sample.

At diagnosis, tumor, uninvolved tumor-adjacent lung and peripheral blood were collected and then preserved as a mix of FFPE and fresh-frozen material. For TCR repertoire profiling, blood samples were analyzed as peripheral blood mononuclear cells. The receptor chain draws on TRBV19 and TRBJ2-1; confidence is insufficient to name the D gene. Sequencing used peripheral blood, obtained before any cancer treatment. This receptor was identified in a woman aged 35 to 69 with stage I squamous cell lung carcinoma. For the CDR3, the sequence is CASSMTPADEQFF. The nucleotide sequence is given as TGTGCCAGTAGTATGACCCCAGCCGATGAGCAGTTCTTC.